The T cell receptor beta chain described here comes from a study of T cell clonality in common variable immunodeficiency. Findings and limits, study-wide: Compared with controls, CVID subjects had fewer shared TCRbeta clones.

Ten or more counts support this clone. Its antigen is currently unknown. Read data end 3 residues before the CDR3 end; the end is taken from the germline J gene. Here immunoSEQ multiplex PCR was the method, and the copy in TCRdb shows in-frame clones only, minus some. This sample includes tens of thousands of clones with no singletons; its ten biggest clones take up approximately 2.2%. Blood samples were heparinized, about 4.5 to 8 ml per donor. The V gene's germline CDR1 is SNHLY and CDR2 FYNNEI. The CDR3 length is 15 residues. V lost 4 bases to trimming and J lost 7 bases, with 17 bases between them.

The receptor comes from a person between 18 and 75 years old in good health. The chain combines TRBV2 with TRBJ1-5; TRBD1 is a possible D gene (6 bases). Sequenced sample: peripheral blood mononuclear cells. CDR3 residues: CASSVEQGRGQPQHF. The CDR3 DNA, read in part, is TGTGCCAGCAGTGTAGAACAGGGACGGGGACAGCCC.